The 31 T cell receptor beta chains below come from one sample, sequenced in a study of Tregs in tolerant kidney transplant recipients. TCRdb keeps only in-frame clones here, not all; method: immunoSEQ multiplex PCR. The table records roughly 66,000 clones, roughly 92% of them present only once. The sequenced sample was CD8+ T cells from blood, obtained before the transplant. The receptors originated from a human donor who received a combined kidney and bone marrow transplant.

The CDR3 sequence: CASSLTGGPLNTGELFF. DNA of the CDR3: TGTGCCAGCAGCTTAACTGGAGGACCCTTGAACACCGGGGAGCTGTTTTTT. The chain links TRBV11-2 to TRBJ2-2, with D possibly matching TRBD2 (5 bases). Between the trimmed V and J ends, which lost 2 bases and 1 base, there was a span of 14 bases. Germline V gene lookup returns CDR1 SGHAT and CDR2 FQNNGV. The CDR3 loop spans 17 amino acids.

This chain joins TRBV15 and TRBJ2-3, with 7 nucleotides matching TRBD2. Germline-derived CDR1 and CDR2 are LNHNV and YYDKDF (reference sequence). After removal of 6 bases from V and 2 bases from J, the junction contained 8 bases not matched to a gene. This CDR3 comprises 15 residues. This CDR3 reads CATRGTGTITDTQYF. The CDR3 nucleotides read TGTGCCACCAGGGGTACGGGGACTATCACAGATACGCAGTATTTT.

V and J are TRBV9 and TRBJ2-3; 13 bases map to TRBD2. V lost 3 bases to trimming and J lost 0 bases; unmatched junction nucleotides: 4. The length of the CDR3 is 17 residues. The germline V gene has CDR1 SGDLS and CDR2 YYNGEE. CDR3 sequence: CASSAGLAGASTDTQYF. CDR3 coding DNA: TGTGCCAGCAGCGCCGGACTAGCGGGGGCGAGCACAGATACGCAGTATTTT. The full variable domain, in which reference TRBV9 and TRBJ2-3 provide the parts outside the CDR3, is DSGVTQTPKHLITATGQRVTLRCSPRSGDLSVYWYQQSLDQGLQFLIQYYNGEERAKGNILERFSAQQFPDLHSELNLSSLELGDSALYFCASSAGLAGASTDTQYFGPGTRLTVL.

The V call is TRBV7-6, the J call TRBJ2-1; TRBD2 agrees at 12 bases. Germline V lookup: CDR1 SGHVS, CDR2 FNYEAQ. The length of the CDR3 is 18 residues. Unmatched junction bases numbered 7, after V lost 3 bases and J lost 1 base. The CDR3 loop is CASSFTSGRPQSYNEQFF. The CDR3 nucleotides are TGTGCCAGCAGCTTTACTAGCGGGAGGCCACAATCCTACAATGAGCAGTTCTTC.

This clone appeared once. The V gene is TRBV4-2, the J gene TRBJ1-2; 7 bases line up with TRBD1. Germline values: CDR1 LGHNA, CDR2 YNFKEQ. The length of the CDR3 is 12 residues. V was pared by 5 bases and J by 3 bases, with 0 bases of the junction left unmatched. DNA for the CDR3: TGTGCCAGCAGCGGGACAGACTATGGCTACACCTTC. It translates to CASSGTDYGYTF.

J is TRBJ1-6 and V is TRBV27, with D possibly TRBD1 on 5 matching bases. Germline values: CDR1 MNHEY, CDR2 SMNVEV (reference sequence). The CDR3 loop spans 15 amino acids. V lost 1 base to trimming and J lost 8 bases, with 12 bases between them. The CDR3 DNA reads as TGTGCCAGCAGTTTATTCGGTTGGGGGGATTCACCCCTCCACTTT. This translates into CASSLFGWGDSPLHF.

The chain recombines TRBV11-2 with TRBJ1-2, with D unresolved. The CDR3 contains 14 residues. V gave up 0 bases and J gave up 2 bases, with 7 bases separating them. Germline lookup yields CDR1 SGHAT and CDR2 FQNNGV. In DNA, the CDR3 is TGTGCCAGCAGCTTAGAACCAGCGAACTATGGCTACACCTTC. Its translation: CASSLEPANYGYTF.

The chain has TRBV9 and TRBJ2-7; tentatively, D is TRBD2 (6 bases). Germline V gene lookup returns CDR1 SGDLS and CDR2 YYNGEE. The CDR3 spans 14 residues. The germline V and J ends were trimmed by 0 bases and 4 bases, with 11 bases remaining between them. CDR3 loop: CASSVDGSAYEQYF. For the CDR3, the DNA is TGTGCCAGCAGCGTAGACGGGAGTGCGTACGAGCAGTACTTC.

This chain connects TRBV4-3 to TRBJ1-4; 7 bases line up with TRBD1. V was clipped by 1 base and J by 5 bases; unmatched bases: 7. This CDR3 comprises 16 residues. CDR1 is LGHNA, CDR2 YSLEER, per germline. In DNA, the CDR3 is TGCGCCAGCAGCCAAGGTGCCGGGACAGTAAATGAAAAACTGTTTTTT. Translation gives CASSQGAGTVNEKLFF.

The chain uses TRBV5-6 and TRBJ2-7, with a weak D call TRBD1 (5 bases). Germline V CDR1 and CDR2: SGHDT, YYEEEE. Trimming pared 0 bases from V and 7 bases from J, leaving 8 bases between. This CDR3 is 12 amino acids long. The CDR3 DNA is TGTGCCAGCAGCTTGGCGGCAGGGGAGCAGTACTTC. Its translation is CASSLAAGEQYF. The variable domain in full, completed from reference TRBV5-6 and TRBJ2-7, reads DAGVTQSPTHLIKTRGQQVTLRCSPKSGHDTVSWYQQALGQGPQFIFQYYEEEERQRGNFPDRFSGHQFPNYSSELNVNALLLGDSALYLCASSLAAGEQYFGPGTRLTVT.

The chain has TRBV4-2 and TRBJ2-7, with a weak D call TRBD2 (7 bases). This CDR3 comprises 16 residues. Germline lookup yields CDR1 LGHNA and CDR2 YNFKEQ. Trimming removed 1 base from V and 0 bases from J, with 13 bases in between. The DNA of the CDR3 is TGTGCCAGCAGCCAAGGGATGGGGGGGGCCTCCTACGAGCAGTACTTC. Protein sequence: CASSQGMGGASYEQYF.

This sequence joins TRBV4-1 and TRBJ1-4; 9 bases are shared with TRBD1. This CDR3 spans 15 amino acids. Germline-derived CDR1 and CDR2 are MGHRA and YSYEKL. Trimming removed 5 bases from V and 8 bases from J; junction bases left unmatched: 9. The CDR3 here is CASSITGQGKEKLFF. The CDR3 nucleotides read TGCGCCAGCAGCATAACGGGACAGGGAAAGGAAAAACTGTTTTTT.

The gene calls are TRBV7-2 and TRBJ2-3; D is possibly TRBD1 (5 bases). Between the trimmed V and J ends, which lost 1 base and 0 bases, there was a span of 11 bases. Germline loops: CDR1 SGHTA, CDR2 FQGNSA. CDR3 length: 16 residues. The CDR3 region has the DNA TGTGCCAGCAGCTTAGTAAAGGGGCTGAGCACAGATACGCAGTATTTT. Translated, it gives CASSLVKGLSTDTQYF.

There are a few counts of this clone. The CDR3: CASSPWGGRNTEAFF. CDR3 nucleotides: TGTGCCAGCAGCCCGTGGGGGGGCCGGAACACTGAAGCTTTCTTT. The rearrangement links TRBV5-5 to TRBJ1-1; D is possibly TRBD1 (6 bases). V was pared by 4 bases and J by 1 base, with 14 bases between. Germline CDR1 is SGHKS and CDR2 is YYEKEE (reference sequence). There are 15 residues in the CDR3.

The chain joins TRBV10-2 to TRBJ2-3; 7 bases fit TRBD1. The CDR3 is 14 residues long. Trimming took 7 bases from V and 0 from J; bases not matched to a gene: 4. CDR1 is WSHSY and CDR2 is SAAADI in the germline V gene. The CDR3 coding sequence is TGCGCCAGCAAAGGGACAGTTAGCACAGATACGCAGTATTTT. Amino acid sequence: CASKGTVSTDTQYF.

This chain joins TRBV23-1 and TRBJ1-2; D gene uncertain. TRBV23-1 is given ORF status, its function remaining uncertain. V was trimmed by 3 bases and J by 4 bases, leaving 9 bases between them. There are 13 residues in the CDR3. The CDR3 DNA is TGCGCCAGCAGTCAGGGGAGAGGCTATGGCTACACCTTC. Translated: CASSQGRGYGYTF.

The V gene is TRBV30, the J gene TRBJ2-5, with D uncertain. Trimming left V 4 bases short and J 2 bases short, with 14 bases between. Germline loops: CDR1 GTSNPN, CDR2 SVGIG (reference sequence). CDR3 length: 14 residues. The CDR3 spells CAWTIPGPQETQYF. The CDR3 nucleotides are TGTGCCTGGACCATACCTGGGCCTCAAGAGACCCAGTACTTC. The entire variable domain, with the rest obtained from reference TRBV30 and TRBJ2-5, is as follows: SQTIHQWPATLVQPVGSPLSLECTVEGTSNPNLYWYRQAAGRGLQLLFYSVGIGQISSEVPQNLSASRPQDRQFILSSKKLLLSDSGFYLCAWTIPGPQETQYFGPGTRLLVL.

The V call is TRBV27, the J call TRBJ2-7; no clear D. V was pared by 3 bases and J by 2 bases, with 11 bases between. CDR1 MNHEY and CDR2 SMNVEV come from the germline V gene (reference sequence). The CDR3 totals 14 residues. CDR3 sequence reads: CASSFNLATYEQYF. The CDR3 nucleotides read TGTGCCAGCAGTTTTAATCTGGCCACCTACGAGCAGTACTTC.

The chain couples TRBV30 to TRBJ2-7, with 7 bases lining up with TRBD2. The CDR3 sequence is 12 residues long. Losses at the gene ends were 5 bases for V and 4 bases for J; bases not matched to a gene: 5. Germline CDR1 reads GTSNPN; CDR2 reads SVGIG (reference sequence). The CDR3 spells CAWGEGAYEQYF. The CDR3 DNA is TGTGCCTGGGGGGAGGGAGCGTACGAGCAGTACTTC.

The chain combines TRBV7-7 with TRBJ2-7; 7 bases line up with TRBD1. CDR1 is SSHAT and CDR2 is FNYEAQ in the germline V gene (reference sequence). The CDR3 runs to 14 residues. J lost 2 bases, V lost 0 bases, and 1 base had no gene match. CDR3 protein: CASSLAQGTYEQYF. In DNA, the CDR3 is TGTGCCAGCAGCTTAGCACAGGGGACCTACGAGCAGTACTTC. Based on the CDR3 plus reference TRBV7-7 and TRBJ2-7, the full variable domain is GAGVSQSPRYKVTKRGQDVTLRCDPISSHATLYWYQQALGQGPEFLTYFNYEAQPDKSGLPSDRFSAERPEGSISTLTIQRTEQRDSAMYRCASSLAQGTYEQYFGPGTRLTVT.

This clone came up a few times. The chain links TRBV6-5 to TRBJ2-5; TRBD1 matches at 11 bases. Germline V gene sequence: CDR1 MNHEY, CDR2 SVGAGI. The CDR3 length is 14 residues. V lost 6 bases and J lost 4; bases outside the gene matches: 4. Written as DNA, the CDR3 is TGTGCCAGCAGAGGGACAGGGGGGGCAGAGACCCAGTACTTC. Translating it yields CASRGTGGAETQYF.

The CDR3 DNA follows: TGCGCCAGCAGTCAAAAGGCCCTACCCGTGAACCAAACAGGGGAGGTGTTGGGCTACACCTTC. Its protein is CASSQKALPVNQTGEVLGYTF. The chain carries TRBV23-1 and TRBJ1-2; 7 bases are a match to TRBD1. TRBV23-1 is noted as an ORF with a role that remains uncertain. This CDR3 is built from 21 residues. V shed 2 bases and J 8 bases; nucleotides not matched to a gene: 29.

This chain connects TRBV7-9 to TRBJ1-5; D remains unclear. The CDR3 totals 12 residues. The V gene lost 3 bases and the J gene lost 3 bases, with 3 bases spanning the gap. Germline lookup yields CDR1 SEHNR and CDR2 FQNEAQ (reference sequence). The CDR3, as DNA: TGTGCCAGCAGCTTTTACAATCAGCCCCAGCATTTT. It is translated as CASSFYNQPQHF.

The CDR3 loop reads CASSYDRTGDYNEQFF. In DNA form, the CDR3 reads TGTGCCAGCAGTTACGACAGGACAGGGGACTACAATGAGCAGTTCTTC. The rearrangement uses TRBV6-8 and TRBJ2-1; 9 nucleotides match TRBD1. The V segment lost 2 bases and the J segment 3 bases; nucleotides outside the gene matches: 5. This CDR3 region has 16 residues. Germline lookup yields CDR1 MNHGY and CDR2 SAAAGT.

The chain recombines TRBV30 with TRBJ1-1; D perhaps matches TRBD1 (5 bases). Germline lookup yields CDR1 GTSNPN and CDR2 SVGIG (reference sequence). The CDR3 has 14 residues. Trimming removed 4 bases at V and 2 bases at J, with 14 bases between. The CDR3 DNA follows: TGTGCCTGGACATTGGGGCTTTATAACACTGAAGCTTTCTTT. Protein product: CAWTLGLYNTEAFF.

On this clone itself: The sample contains more than one DNA sequence encoding this CDR3. The rearrangement joins TRBV27 to TRBJ2-1; TRBD1 agrees at 9 bases. Unmatched junction bases numbered 4, after V lost 6 bases and J lost 4 bases. CDR3 length: 14 amino acids. From germline, CDR1 is MNHEY and CDR2 SMNVEV (reference sequence). CDR3 bases: TGTGCCAGCAGCCTGGACAGGGGTTACAATGAGCAGTTCTTC. Amino acids: CASSLDRGYNEQFF.

A few counts support this clone. The V call is TRBV29-1, the J call TRBJ2-6; TRBD1 might be the D (6 bases). Trimming cost V 4 bases and J 0 bases, with 16 bases left between them. The CDR3 consists of 17 residues. CDR1 SQVTM and CDR2 ANQGSEA come from the germline V gene. Here the CDR3 reads CSVGWTDTNSGANVLTF. CDR3 bases: TGCAGCGTTGGTTGGACAGACACTAACTCTGGGGCCAACGTCCTGACTTTC.

This chain links TRBV4-1 with TRBJ1-3; TRBD1 aligns across 8 bases. V lost 5 bases and J lost 3; bases outside the gene matches: 6. The germline V gene encodes CDR1 MGHRA and CDR2 YSYEKL. This CDR3 spans 15 amino acids. Here the CDR3 DNA reads TGCGCCAGCAGCTCCGACAGGGGCTATGGAAACACCATATATTTT. It yields the protein CASSSDRGYGNTIYF.

The V and J genes are TRBV7-6 and TRBJ2-1, with D possibly matching TRBD2 (7 bases). Germline V gene lookup returns CDR1 SGHVS and CDR2 FNYEAQ. The CDR3 extends over 14 amino acids. The V and J ends lost 5 bases and 6 bases respectively, with 14 bases between them. The CDR3 protein is CASSRGVGGNEQFF. CDR3 sequence (DNA): TGTGCCAGCAGCCGGGGGGTAGGGGGCAATGAGCAGTTCTTC.

The chain is built from TRBV5-6 and TRBJ1-1; 7 bases are a match to TRBD1. CDR1 and CDR2 from the germline V gene are SGHDT and YYEEEE. This CDR3 spans 13 amino acids. The junction had 9 bases not matched to a gene; V was cut back by 5 bases and J by 8 bases. The CDR3 region is CASSQTGAAEAFF. The CDR3 nucleotides read TGTGCCAGCAGTCAAACAGGGGCCGCCGAAGCTTTCTTT. The full variable domain, with the rest looked up from reference TRBV5-6 and TRBJ1-1, is DAGVTQSPTHLIKTRGQQVTLRCSPKSGHDTVSWYQQALGQGPQFIFQYYEEEERQRGNFPDRFSGHQFPNYSSELNVNALLLGDSALYLCASSQTGAAEAFFGQGTRLTVV.

The V and J genes are TRBV25-1 and TRBJ2-3; possibly TRBD1 for D (5 bases). CDR1 MGHDK and CDR2 SYGVNS come from the germline V gene. The length of the CDR3 is 15 residues. The V and J ends lost 2 bases and 0 bases respectively, with 9 bases between them. Written as DNA, the CDR3 is TGTGCCAGCAGTGAAGAAAGGGGAAGCACAGATACGCAGTATTTT. Protein sequence: CASSEERGSTDTQYF.